This T cell receptor (beta chain) appears in the sequencing data of a study of blood T cell repertoires in COVID-19. For the study at large: COVID-19 samples from acute and convalescent phases originated in the United States, Italy and Spain. T cells, B-cell-depleted T cells, or PBMCs supplied cDNA or gDNA.

Per the original data handling: Reference gene primer amplification gave nucleated cell count estimates. Sequencing used immunoSEQ multiplex PCR; TCRdb keeps in-frame clones, though not all of them. V and J calls and clone size follow that table, whereas D and trimming were derived from the DNA. The sample has about 190,000 clones; less than 80% are singletons. CDR1 and CDR2 (germline): MDHEN, SYDVKM. This CDR3 comprises 15 residues. Trimming at V came to 2 bases and at J to 1 base, leaving 4 bases not matched to a gene. The sequenced sample was peripheral blood. The sequence derives from a man aged 45-60 years who had recovered from COVID-19. The J gene is TRBJ2-7, the V gene TRBV28; 8 nucleotides line up with TRBD1. CDR3 region: CASSLGQGSSYEQYF. CDR3 DNA sequence: TGTGCCAGCAGTTTAGGACAGGGTTCTTCCTACGAGCAGTACTTC.